A single sample is the source of the 10 T cell receptor beta chains below, sequenced in a study of T cell responses to AZD1222 COVID-19 vaccine. Sequencing was performed with immunoSEQ multiplex PCR; in TCRdb, only in-frame clones are kept and a portion is missing. The table lists more than 120,000 clones, around 90% of them singletons. The specimen was peripheral blood, collected 28 days after the second dose of the MenACWY control vaccine. The receptors shown here come from an adult who received the MenACWY meningococcal vaccine as a control.

V is TRBV18 and J is TRBJ2-5, with 7 positions matching TRBD1. V gave up 0 bases and J gave up 5 bases; unmatched junction bases: 9. This CDR3 region has 16 residues. The germline V gene has CDR1 KGHSH and CDR2 LQKENI. CDR3 loop: CASSPPMGQRVETQYF. The CDR3 coding sequence is TGTGCCAGCTCACCACCAATGGGACAGAGAGTGGAGACCCAGTACTTC.

This clone was counted a single time. CDR3 bases: TGTGCCAGCAGCTCCCCGACGACTAGCGGGAGGATAAATGAGCAGTTCTTC. This sequence encodes CASSSPTTSGRINEQFF. The chain has TRBV11-3 and TRBJ2-1; TRBD2 aligns across 13 bases. The germline V gene has CDR1 SGHNT and CDR2 YENEEA. CDR3 length: 17 residues. With 4 bases clipped from V and 7 bases from J, the junction kept 10 bases outside the gene matches.

The rearrangement links TRBV9 to TRBJ1-1; D not resolved. Germline CDR1 and CDR2: SGDLS and YYNGEE. V was trimmed by 2 bases and J by 4 bases, leaving 12 bases between them. CDR3 length equals 14 residues. The CDR3, as DNA: TGTGCCAGCAGCGTCGAAGGTGGGGTCACTGAAGCTTTCTTT. Translating it yields CASSVEGGVTEAFF. The whole variable domain, remainder taken from reference TRBV9 and TRBJ1-1, is DSGVTQTPKHLITATGQRVTLRCSPRSGDLSVYWYQQSLDQGLQFLIQYYNGEERAKGNILERFSAQQFPDLHSELNLSSLELGDSALYFCASSVEGGVTEAFFGQGTRLTVV.

CDR3 amino acids: CASRDRVSQPQHF. DNA of the CDR3: TGTGCCAGCCGGGACAGGGTTTCTCAGCCCCAGCATTTT. This chain joins TRBV19 and TRBJ1-5, with 9 nucleotides matching TRBD1. This CDR3 region has 13 residues. Trimming took 9 bases from V and 6 from J; bases not matched to a gene: 6. The V gene's germline CDR1 is LNHDA and CDR2 SQIVND (reference sequence).

The rearrangement joins TRBV15 to TRBJ2-2; D unclear. Trimming removed 2 bases at V and 3 bases at J, with 10 bases between. The CDR3 consists of 15 residues. Germline V lookup: CDR1 LNHNV, CDR2 YYDKDF (reference sequence). In DNA, the CDR3 is TGTGCCACCAGCAGAACAACCGACCACACCGGGGAGCTGTTTTTT. Its translation is CATSRTTDHTGELFF.

The chain recombines TRBV11-3 with TRBJ1-4; perhaps TRBD1 as D (5 bases). Germline V CDR1 and CDR2: SGHNT, YENEEA. The CDR3 spans 15 residues. Trimming took 2 bases from V and 6 from J, leaving 13 bases between them. The DNA of the CDR3 is TGTGCCAGCAGCTTATGGGCGGGGGAGGATGAAAAACTGTTTTTT. Protein sequence: CASSLWAGEDEKLFF.

This chain joins TRBV5-1 and TRBJ2-2; tentative D call: TRBD2 (5 bases). CDR1 SGHRS and CDR2 YFSETQ come from the germline V gene. The CDR3 has 16 amino acids. The germline V and J ends were trimmed by 2 bases and 3 bases, with 14 bases remaining between them. CDR3: CASSFLSGVDTGELFF. CDR3 nucleotides: TGCGCCAGCAGCTTTCTATCCGGGGTGGACACCGGGGAGCTGTTTTTT.

This clone is a singleton in its sample. The chain carries TRBV6-5 and TRBJ2-3, with 9 bases lining up with TRBD1. After removal of 2 bases from V and 4 bases from J, the junction contained 7 bases not matched to a gene. The CDR3 runs 16 residues. Germline loops: CDR1 MNHEY, CDR2 SVGAGI. The CDR3 DNA reads as TGTGCCAGCAGTTACGACGGGACAGGGACCGCAGATACGCAGTATTTT. The encoded protein is CASSYDGTGTADTQYF.

This clone was observed a few times. This rearrangement joins TRBV6-1 to TRBJ2-7; a weak D match, TRBD1 (7 bases). The CDR3 extends over 16 amino acids. Per germline, CDR1 MNHNS and CDR2 SASEGT. V lost 2 bases and J 3 bases, leaving 17 bases between the germline ends. CDR3 coding DNA: TGTGCCAGCAGTGAATGGGGAGGACAGGTGGTCTACGAGCAGTACTTC. It is translated as CASSEWGGQVVYEQYF.

The V gene is TRBV2, the J gene TRBJ1-1, with D maybe TRBD1 (5 bases). The V gene lost 6 bases and the J gene lost 5 bases, with 13 bases spanning the gap. Per germline, CDR1 SNHLY and CDR2 FYNNEI. The CDR3 contains 13 residues. The CDR3 DNA sequence: TGTGCCAGCAGACCCAGGGTGCAGACTGAAGCTTTCTTT. It translates to CASRPRVQTEAFF.